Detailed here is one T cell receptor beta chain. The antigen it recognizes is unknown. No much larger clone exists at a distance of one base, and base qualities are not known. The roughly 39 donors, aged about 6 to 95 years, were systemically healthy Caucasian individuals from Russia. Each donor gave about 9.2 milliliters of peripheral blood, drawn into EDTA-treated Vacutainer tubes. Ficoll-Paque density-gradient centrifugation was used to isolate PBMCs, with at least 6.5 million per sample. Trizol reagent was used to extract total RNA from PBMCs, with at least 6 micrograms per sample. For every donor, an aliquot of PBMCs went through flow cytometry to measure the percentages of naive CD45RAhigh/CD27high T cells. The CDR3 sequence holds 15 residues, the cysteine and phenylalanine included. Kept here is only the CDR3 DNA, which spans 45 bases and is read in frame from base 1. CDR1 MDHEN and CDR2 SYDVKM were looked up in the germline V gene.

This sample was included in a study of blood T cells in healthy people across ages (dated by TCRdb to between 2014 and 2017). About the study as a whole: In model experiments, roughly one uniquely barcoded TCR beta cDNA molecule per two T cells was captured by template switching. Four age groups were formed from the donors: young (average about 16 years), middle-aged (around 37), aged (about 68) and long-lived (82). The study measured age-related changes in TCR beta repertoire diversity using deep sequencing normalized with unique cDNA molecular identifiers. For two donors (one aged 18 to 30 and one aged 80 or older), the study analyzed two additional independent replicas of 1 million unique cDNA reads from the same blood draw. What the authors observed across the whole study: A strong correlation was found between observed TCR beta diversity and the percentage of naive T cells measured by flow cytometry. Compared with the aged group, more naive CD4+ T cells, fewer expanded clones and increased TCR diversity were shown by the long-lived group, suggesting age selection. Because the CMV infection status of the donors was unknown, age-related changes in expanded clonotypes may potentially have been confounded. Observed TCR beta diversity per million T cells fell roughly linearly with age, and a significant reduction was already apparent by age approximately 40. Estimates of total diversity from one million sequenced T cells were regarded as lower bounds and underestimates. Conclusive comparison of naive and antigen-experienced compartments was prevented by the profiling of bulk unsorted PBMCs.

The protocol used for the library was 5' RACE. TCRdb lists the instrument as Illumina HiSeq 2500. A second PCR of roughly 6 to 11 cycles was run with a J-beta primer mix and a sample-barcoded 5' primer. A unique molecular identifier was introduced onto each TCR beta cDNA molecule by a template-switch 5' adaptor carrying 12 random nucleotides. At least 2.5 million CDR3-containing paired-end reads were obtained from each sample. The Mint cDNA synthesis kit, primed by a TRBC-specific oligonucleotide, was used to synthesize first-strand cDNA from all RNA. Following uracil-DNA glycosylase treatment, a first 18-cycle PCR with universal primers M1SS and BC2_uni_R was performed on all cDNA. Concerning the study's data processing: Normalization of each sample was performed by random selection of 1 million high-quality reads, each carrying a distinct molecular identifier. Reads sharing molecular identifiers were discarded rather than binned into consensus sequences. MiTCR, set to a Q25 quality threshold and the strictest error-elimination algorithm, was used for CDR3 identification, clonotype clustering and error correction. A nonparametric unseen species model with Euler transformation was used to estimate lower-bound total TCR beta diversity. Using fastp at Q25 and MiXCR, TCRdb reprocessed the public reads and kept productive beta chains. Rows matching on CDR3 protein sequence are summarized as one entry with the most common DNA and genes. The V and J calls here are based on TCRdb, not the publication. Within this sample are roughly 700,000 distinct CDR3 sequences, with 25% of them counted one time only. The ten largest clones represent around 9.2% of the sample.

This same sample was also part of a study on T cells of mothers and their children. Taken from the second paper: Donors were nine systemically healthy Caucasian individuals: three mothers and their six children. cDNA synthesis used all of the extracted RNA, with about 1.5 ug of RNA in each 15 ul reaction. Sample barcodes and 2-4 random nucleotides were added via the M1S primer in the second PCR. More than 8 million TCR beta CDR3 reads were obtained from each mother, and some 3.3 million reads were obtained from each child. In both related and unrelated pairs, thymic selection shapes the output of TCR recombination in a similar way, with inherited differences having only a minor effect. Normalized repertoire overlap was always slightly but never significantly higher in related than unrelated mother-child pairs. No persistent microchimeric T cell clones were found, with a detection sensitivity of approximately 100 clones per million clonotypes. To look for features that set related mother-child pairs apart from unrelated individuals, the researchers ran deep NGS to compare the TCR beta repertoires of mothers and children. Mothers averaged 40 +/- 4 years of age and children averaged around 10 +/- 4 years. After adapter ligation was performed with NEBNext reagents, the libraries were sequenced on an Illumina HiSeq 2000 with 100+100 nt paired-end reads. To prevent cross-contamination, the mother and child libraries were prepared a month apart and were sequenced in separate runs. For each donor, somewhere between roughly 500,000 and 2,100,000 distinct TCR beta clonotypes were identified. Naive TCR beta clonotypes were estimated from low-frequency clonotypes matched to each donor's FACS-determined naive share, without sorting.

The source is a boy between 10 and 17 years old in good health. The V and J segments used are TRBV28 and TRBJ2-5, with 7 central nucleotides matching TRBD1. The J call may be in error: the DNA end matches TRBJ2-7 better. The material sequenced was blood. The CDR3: CASSYETGMSYEQYF. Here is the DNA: TGTGCCAGCAGTTACGAGACAGGGATGTCCTACGAGCAGTACTTC.